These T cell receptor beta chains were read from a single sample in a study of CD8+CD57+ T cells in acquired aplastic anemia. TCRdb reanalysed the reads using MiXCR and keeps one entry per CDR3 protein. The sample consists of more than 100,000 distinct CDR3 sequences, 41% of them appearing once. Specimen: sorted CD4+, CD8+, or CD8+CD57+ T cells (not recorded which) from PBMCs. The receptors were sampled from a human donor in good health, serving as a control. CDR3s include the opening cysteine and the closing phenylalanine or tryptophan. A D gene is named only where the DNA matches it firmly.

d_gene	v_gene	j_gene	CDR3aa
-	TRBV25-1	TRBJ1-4	CASSLPAGANEKLFF
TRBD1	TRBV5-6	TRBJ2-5	CASSQPGTGGLKTQYF
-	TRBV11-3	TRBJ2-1	CASSSPWGEQFF
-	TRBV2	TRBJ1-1	CASSDKGRGWAFF
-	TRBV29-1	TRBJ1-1	CSVGPLGNTEAFF
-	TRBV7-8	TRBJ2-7	CASSPLGTSTPYEQYF
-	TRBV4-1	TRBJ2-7	CASSQDWNKFYEQYF
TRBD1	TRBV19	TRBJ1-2	CASRNRGVSGYTF
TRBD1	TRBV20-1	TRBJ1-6	CSARDSPLGQGASPLHF
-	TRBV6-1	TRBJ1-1	CTSSNLNTEAFF
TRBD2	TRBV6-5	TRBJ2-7	CASSYQGLAGDYEQYF
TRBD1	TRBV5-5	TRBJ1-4	CASSAGQGGTNEKLFF
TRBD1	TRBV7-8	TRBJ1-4	CASSSDRGVNEKLFF
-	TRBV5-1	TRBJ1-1	CASSPGGARTEAFF
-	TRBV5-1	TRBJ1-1	CASSFTGPGTEAFF
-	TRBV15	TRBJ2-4	CATSRGVALAKNIQYF
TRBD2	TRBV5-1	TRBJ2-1	CASSIGRDEQFF
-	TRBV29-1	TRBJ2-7	CSVERRGDYSYEQYF
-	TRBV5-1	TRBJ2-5	CASSSQGTETQYF
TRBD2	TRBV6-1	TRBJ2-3	CASSETSGGRRDTQYF
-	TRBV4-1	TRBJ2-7	CASSQRRQEAYEQYF
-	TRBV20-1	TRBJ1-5	CSARDGSRGGWAQHF
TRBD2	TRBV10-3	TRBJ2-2	CAIRGVLTGELFF
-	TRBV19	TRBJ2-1	CASSIMGFSYNEQFF
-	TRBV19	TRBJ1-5	CASSLSGDSNQPQHF
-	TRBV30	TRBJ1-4	CAWSAQTGSNEKLFF
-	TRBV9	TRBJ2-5	CASSVGEYRETQYF
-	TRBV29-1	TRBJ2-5	CSVGDYAGETQYF
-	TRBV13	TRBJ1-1	CASSSSGANTEAFF
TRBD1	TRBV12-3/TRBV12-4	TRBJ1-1	CASSLAGQGGLRNTEAFF
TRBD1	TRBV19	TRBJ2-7	CASSMIGTGSTFYEQYF
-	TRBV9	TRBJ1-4	CASSAGLQEKLFF
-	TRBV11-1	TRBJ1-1	CASSPRDKPNTEAFF
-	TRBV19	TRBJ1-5	CASSSTGPNQPQHF
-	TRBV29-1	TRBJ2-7	CSVGEVGHEQYF
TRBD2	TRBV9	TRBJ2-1	CASSIGLDIEQFF
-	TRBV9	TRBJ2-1	CASSSSLVGGPGEQFF
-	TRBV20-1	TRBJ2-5	CSGLGAGETQYF
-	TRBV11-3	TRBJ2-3	CASSLGFSTDTQYF
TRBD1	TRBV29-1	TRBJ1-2	CSVDGTGGSGYTF
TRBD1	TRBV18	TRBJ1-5	CASSRQGGDQPQHF
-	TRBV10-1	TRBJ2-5	CVSSKSREGTQYF
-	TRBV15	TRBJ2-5	CAHRRQDGTSQETQYF
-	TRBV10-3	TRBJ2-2	CAISVGGEVTGELFF
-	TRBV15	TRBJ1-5	CATSSSTGLGNQPQHF
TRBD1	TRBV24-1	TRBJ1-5	CATSDGQALQPQHF
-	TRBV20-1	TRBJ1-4	CSAKSSPGEKLFF
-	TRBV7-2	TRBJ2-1	CASSLVLNEQFF
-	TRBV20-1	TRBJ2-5	CSARVFQGTQETQYF
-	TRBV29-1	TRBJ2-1	CSVDGTRDNERFF
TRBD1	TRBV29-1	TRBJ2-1	CSVGQGFRSYNEQFF
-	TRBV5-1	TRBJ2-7	CASSLAQGTSYEQYF
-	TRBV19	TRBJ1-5	CASSIAWGSNQPQHF
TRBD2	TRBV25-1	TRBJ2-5	CASSEGLAGPTETQYF
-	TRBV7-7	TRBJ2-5	CASSSASVETQYF